This T cell receptor beta chain was documented in a study of T cell changes during pregnancy in multiple sclerosis. Here immunoSEQ multiplex PCR was the method, and the copy in TCRdb shows in-frame clones only, minus some. The data contain 70,000 or so clones, nearly 95% of them singletons. CDR3 size: 13 residues. Germline CDR1 SGHVS, CDR2 FQNEAQ. The V end lost 0 bases, the J end lost 7 bases, and 7 bases lay between the germline ends. The sequence derives from a female donor with multiple sclerosis, enrolled in a pregnancy study. The sample was CD4+ T cells from peripheral blood mononuclear cells, taken after pregnancy. The chain recombines TRBV7-8 with TRBJ2-1; TRBD1 might be the D (5 bases). The CDR3 reads CASSLAGRNEQFF. CDR3 bases: TGTGCCAGCAGCTTAGCGGGGCGGAATGAGCAGTTCTTC.